This record covers a single T cell receptor beta chain. Genomic DNA provided the template from which TCR beta VDJ and CDR3 profiles were obtained. TCRdb redid the calling of the reads with MiXCR, one entry per CDR3 protein. The table lists about 220,000 distinct CDR3 sequences, roughly 35% of them singletons. These data belong to a study of CD8+CD57+ T cells in acquired aplastic anemia. On the study more broadly: Healthy donors averaged around 10 million reads for CD4+ cells.

Germline V gene sequence: CDR1 SQVTM, CDR2 ANQGSEA. CDR3 size: 15 residues. V dropped 3 bases and J dropped 2; count of bases not matched to a gene: 3. The chain links TRBV29-1 to TRBJ2-2; 10 bases map to TRBD2. Source material: sorted CD4+, CD8+, or CD8+CD57+ T cells (not recorded which) from PBMCs. The TCR originated in a human donor in good health, serving as a control. As DNA, the CDR3 is TGCAGCGTTGAGGTAGCGGGGGGAAACACCGGGGAGCTGTTTTTT. This gives the protein CSVEVAGGNTGELFF.